This T cell receptor beta chain was sequenced in a study of T cells in Graves' hyperthyroidism and ophthalmopathy. Regarding the study as a whole: Most expanded thyroid clonotypes above 0.001 recurred in blood. Before onset, ophthalmopathy was predicted by the model a median approximately 6.6 months earlier.

The study enrolled patients aged 18 to 65 with newly diagnosed hyperthyroidism of under 2 months' duration. Clinicians diagnosed patients from clinical symptoms, serum thyroxine and TRAb, thyroid ultrasound and orbital computed tomography. Amplified TCR beta CDR3 regions came from RNA transcripts. The TCR CDR3 was amplified in a first-round RT-PCR using the HTBI primer set. Each CDR3 protein gets one entry after TCRdb re-called the multiplex PCR reads with MiXCR. The data contain fewer than 350,000 distinct CDR3 sequences, 21% of them singletons. In this sample, this clonotype turned up many times. Its antigen is undetermined. The receptor comes from a woman between 50 and 59 years old with Graves' hyperthyroidism. Sequencing was done on a sample of blood.

In nucleotides, the CDR3 is TGTGCCAGCAGCCAAGCAGGGCGCTCTGGAAACACCATATATTTT. Amino acids: CASSQAGRSGNTIYF. The chain couples TRBV3-1 to TRBJ1-3, with D perhaps TRBD1 (5 bases). V was shortened by 1 base and J by 0 bases, with 7 bases between the two germline ends. From germline, CDR1 is LGHDT and CDR2 YNNKEL (reference sequence). The CDR3 totals 15 residues. The full variable domain, in which reference TRBV3-1 and TRBJ1-3 provide the parts outside the CDR3, is DTAVSQTPKYLVTQMGNDKSIKCEQNLGHDTMYWYKQDSKKFLKIMFSYNNKELIINETVPNRFSPKSPDKAHLNLHINSLELGDSAVYFCASSQAGRSGNTIYFGEGSWLTVV.